This TCR beta chain was obtained from a study of blood T cell repertoires in COVID-19. About the study: Sites across the United States, Italy and Spain contributed samples from acute and convalescent COVID-19. PBMCs, B-cell-depleted T cells, or T cells were the source of the cDNA or gDNA that made up the material.

Participants in the exposed group had met a COVID-19 case in the 2 weeks before joining the study. Germline V lookup: CDR1 SGHTS, CDR2 YDEGEE. There are 15 residues in the CDR3. V was shortened by 2 bases and J by 0 bases, with 9 bases between the two germline ends. As originally analysed: Estimates of nucleated cell counts were drawn from the amplification of reference gene primers. Data came from immunoSEQ multiplex PCR; TCRdb stores just in-frame clones and leaves some out. D and trimming come from the DNA, and the V and J calls and clone size come from that table. Of 300,000 or so clones listed, roughly nine tenths are singletons.

Sequenced input: PBMCs or T cells enriched from blood (not recorded which). The receptor's source is a woman in her forties or fifties who had been exposed to COVID-19. The chain uses TRBV5-8 and TRBJ2-1, with D unresolved. CDR3 DNA: TGTGCCAGCAGCTTTAAGTTGAGCTCCTACAATGAGCAGTTCTTC. Protein sequence: CASSFKLSSYNEQFF.